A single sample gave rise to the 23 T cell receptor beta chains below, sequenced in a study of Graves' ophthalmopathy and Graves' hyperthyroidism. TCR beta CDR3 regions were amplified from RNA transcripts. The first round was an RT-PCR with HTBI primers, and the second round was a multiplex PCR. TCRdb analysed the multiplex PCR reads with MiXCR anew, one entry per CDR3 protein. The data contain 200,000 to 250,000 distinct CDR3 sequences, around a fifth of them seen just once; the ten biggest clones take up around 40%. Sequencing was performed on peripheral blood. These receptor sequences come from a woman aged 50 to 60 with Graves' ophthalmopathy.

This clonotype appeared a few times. The CDR3 DNA reads as TGTGCCAGCAGTTCCTATAAACAGCCCCAGCATTTT. Amino acid sequence: CASSSYKQPQHF. This chain joins TRBV6-2 or TRBV6-3 and TRBJ1-5; D not certain. The V gene lost 4 bases and the J gene lost 7 bases, with 8 bases spanning the gap. The germline V gene encodes CDR1 MNHEY and CDR2 SVGEGT. CDR3 length: 12 residues.

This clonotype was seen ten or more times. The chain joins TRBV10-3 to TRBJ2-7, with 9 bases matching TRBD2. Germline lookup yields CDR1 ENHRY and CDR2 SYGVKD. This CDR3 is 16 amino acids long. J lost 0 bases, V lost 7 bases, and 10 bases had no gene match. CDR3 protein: CAIMNGGRGSSYEQYF. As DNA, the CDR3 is TGTGCCATCATGAACGGCGGGAGGGGAAGCTCCTACGAGCAGTACTTC.

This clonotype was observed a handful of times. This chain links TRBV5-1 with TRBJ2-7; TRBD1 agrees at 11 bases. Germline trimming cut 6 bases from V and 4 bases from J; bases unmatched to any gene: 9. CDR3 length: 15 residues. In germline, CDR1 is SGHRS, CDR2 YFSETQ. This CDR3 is CASTDRDRGYYEQYF. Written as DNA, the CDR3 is TGCGCCAGCACGGACCGGGACAGGGGGTATTACGAGCAGTACTTC.

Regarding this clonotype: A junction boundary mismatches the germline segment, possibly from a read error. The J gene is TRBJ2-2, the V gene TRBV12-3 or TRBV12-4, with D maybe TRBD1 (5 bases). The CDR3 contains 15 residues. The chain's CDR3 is CVSRVTQGGTGELFF. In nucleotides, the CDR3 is TGTGTCAGCAGAGTAACCCAGGGTGGGACCGGGGAGCTGTTTTTT.

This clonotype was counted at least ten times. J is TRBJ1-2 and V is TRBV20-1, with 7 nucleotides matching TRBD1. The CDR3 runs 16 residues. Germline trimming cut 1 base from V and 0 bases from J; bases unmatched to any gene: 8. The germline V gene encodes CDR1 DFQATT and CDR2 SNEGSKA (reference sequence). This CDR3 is CSARASTGWSNYGYTF. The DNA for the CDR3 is TGCAGTGCTAGAGCTTCGACAGGGTGGTCTAACTATGGCTACACCTTC.

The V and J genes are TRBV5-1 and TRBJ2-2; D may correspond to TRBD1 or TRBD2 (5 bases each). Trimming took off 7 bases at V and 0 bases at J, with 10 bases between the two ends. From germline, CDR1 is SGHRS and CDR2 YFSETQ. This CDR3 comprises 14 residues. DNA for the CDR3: TGCGCCAGCCAACCGGGGCCGAACACCGGGGAGCTGTTTTTT. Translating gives CASQPGPNTGELFF.

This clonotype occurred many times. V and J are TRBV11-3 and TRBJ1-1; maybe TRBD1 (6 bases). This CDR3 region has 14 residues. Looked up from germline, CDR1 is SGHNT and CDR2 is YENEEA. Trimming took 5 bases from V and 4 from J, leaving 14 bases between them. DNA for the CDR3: TGTGCCAGCAGCCAAAAGGGGGGCACCACTGAAGCTTTCTTT. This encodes CASSQKGGTTEAFF.

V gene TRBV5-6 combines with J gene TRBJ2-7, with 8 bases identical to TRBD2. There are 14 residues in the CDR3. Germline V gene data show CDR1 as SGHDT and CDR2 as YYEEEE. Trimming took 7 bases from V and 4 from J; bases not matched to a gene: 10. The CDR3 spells CASGAAGGDYEQYF. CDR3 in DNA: TGTGCCAGCGGGGCCGCGGGGGGCGATTACGAGCAGTACTTC. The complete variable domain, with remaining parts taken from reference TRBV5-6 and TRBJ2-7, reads DAGVTQSPTHLIKTRGQQVTLRCSPKSGHDTVSWYQQALGQGPQFIFQYYEEEERQRGNFPDRFSGHQFPNYSSELNVNALLLGDSALYLCASGAAGGDYEQYFGPGTRLTVT.

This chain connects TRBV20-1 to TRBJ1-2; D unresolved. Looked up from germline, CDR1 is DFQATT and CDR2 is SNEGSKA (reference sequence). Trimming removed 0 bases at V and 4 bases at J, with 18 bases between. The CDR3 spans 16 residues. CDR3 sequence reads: CSAREVRPWMLYGYTF. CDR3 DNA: TGCAGTGCTAGAGAGGTCAGGCCCTGGATGCTCTATGGCTACACCTTC.

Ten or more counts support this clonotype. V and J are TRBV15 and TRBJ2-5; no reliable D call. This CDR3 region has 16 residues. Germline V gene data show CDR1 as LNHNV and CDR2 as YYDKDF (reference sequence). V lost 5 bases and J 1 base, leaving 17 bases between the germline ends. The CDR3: CATSGHPADPQETQYF. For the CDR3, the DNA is TGTGCCACCAGCGGGCACCCCGCCGACCCCCAAGAGACCCAGTACTTC.

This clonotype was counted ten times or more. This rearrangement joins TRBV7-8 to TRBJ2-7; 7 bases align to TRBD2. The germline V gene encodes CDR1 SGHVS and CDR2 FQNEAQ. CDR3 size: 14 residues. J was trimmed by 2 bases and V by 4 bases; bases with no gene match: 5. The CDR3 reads CASSSRGGPYEQYF. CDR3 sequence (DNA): TGTGCCAGCAGCTCCCGGGGAGGGCCCTACGAGCAGTACTTC. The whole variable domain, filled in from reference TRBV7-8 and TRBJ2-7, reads GAGVSQSPRYKVAKRGQDVALRCDPISGHVSLFWYQQALGQGPEFLTYFQNEAQLDKSGLPSDRFFAERPEGSVSTLKIQRTQQEDSAVYLCASSSRGGPYEQYFGPGTRLTVT.

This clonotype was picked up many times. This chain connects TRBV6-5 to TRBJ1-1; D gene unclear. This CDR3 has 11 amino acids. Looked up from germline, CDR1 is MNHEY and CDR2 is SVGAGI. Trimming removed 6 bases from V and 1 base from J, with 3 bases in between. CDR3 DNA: TGTGCCAGCAGACAGAACACTGAAGCTTTCTTT. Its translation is CASRQNTEAFF.

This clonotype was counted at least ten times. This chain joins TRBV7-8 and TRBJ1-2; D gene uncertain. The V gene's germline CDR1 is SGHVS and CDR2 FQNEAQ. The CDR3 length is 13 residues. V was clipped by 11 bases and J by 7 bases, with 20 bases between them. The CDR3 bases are TGTGCCTCGATGCGGGATATCGCTCTTGGCTACACCTTC. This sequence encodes CASMRDIALGYTF.

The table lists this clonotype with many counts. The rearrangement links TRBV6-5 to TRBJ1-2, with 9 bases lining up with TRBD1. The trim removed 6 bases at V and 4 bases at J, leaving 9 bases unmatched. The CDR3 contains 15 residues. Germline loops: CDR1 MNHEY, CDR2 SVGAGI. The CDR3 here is CASSYGTGCGYGYTF. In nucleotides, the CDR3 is TGTGCCAGCAGCTACGGGACAGGGTGTGGCTATGGCTACACCTTC.

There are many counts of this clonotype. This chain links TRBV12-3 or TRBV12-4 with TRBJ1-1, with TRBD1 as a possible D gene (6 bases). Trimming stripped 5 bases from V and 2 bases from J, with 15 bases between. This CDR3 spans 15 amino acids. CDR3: CASSGGQGFNTEAFF. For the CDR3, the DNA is TGTGCCAGCAGTGGTGGGCAGGGGTTCAACACTGAAGCTTTCTTT.

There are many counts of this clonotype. For the CDR3, the DNA is TGTGCCAGCAGCTCGGCGGGAGGGGCGGAAGAGACCCAGTACTTC. Its protein product is CASSSAGGAEETQYF. The rearrangement joins TRBV7-9 to TRBJ2-5, with 9 bases aligning to TRBD2. The junction had 6 bases not matched to a gene; V was cut back by 4 bases and J by 3 bases. The V gene's germline CDR1 is SEHNR and CDR2 FQNEAQ (reference sequence). The CDR3 has 15 residues. The whole variable domain, filled in from reference TRBV7-9 and TRBJ2-5, reads DTGVSQNPRHKITKRGQNVTFRCDPISEHNRLYWYRQTLGQGPEFLTYFQNEAQLEKSRLLSDRFSAERPKGSFSTLEIQRTEQGDSAMYLCASSSAGGAEETQYFGPGTRLLVL.

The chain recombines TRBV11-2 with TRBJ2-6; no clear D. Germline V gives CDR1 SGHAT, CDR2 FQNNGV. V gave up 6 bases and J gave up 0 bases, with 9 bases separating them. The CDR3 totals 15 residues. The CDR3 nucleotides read TGTGCCAGCAGTGTGGGCTCCTCTGGGGCCAACGTCCTGACTTTC. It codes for CASSVGSSGANVLTF. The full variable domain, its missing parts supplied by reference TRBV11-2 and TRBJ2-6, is EAGVAQSPRYKIIEKRQSVAFWCNPISGHATLYWYQQILGQGPKLLIQFQNNGVVDDSQLPKDRFSAERLKGVDSTLKIQPAKLEDSAVYLCASSVGSSGANVLTFGAGSRLTVL.

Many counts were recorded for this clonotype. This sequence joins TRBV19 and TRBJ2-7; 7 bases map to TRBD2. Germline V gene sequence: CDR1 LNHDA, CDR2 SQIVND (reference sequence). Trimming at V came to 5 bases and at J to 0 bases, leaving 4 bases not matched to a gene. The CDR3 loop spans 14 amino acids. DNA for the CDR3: TGTGCCAGTAGTCGTGGGGACTACTCCTACGAGCAGTACTTC. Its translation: CASSRGDYSYEQYF.

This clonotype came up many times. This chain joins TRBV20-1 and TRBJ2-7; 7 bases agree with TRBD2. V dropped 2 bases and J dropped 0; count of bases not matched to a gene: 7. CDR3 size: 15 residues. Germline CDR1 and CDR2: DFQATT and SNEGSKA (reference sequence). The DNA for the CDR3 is TGCAGTGCTAGACCTACGAAGCGGGACTCCTACGAGCAGTACTTC. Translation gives CSARPTKRDSYEQYF.

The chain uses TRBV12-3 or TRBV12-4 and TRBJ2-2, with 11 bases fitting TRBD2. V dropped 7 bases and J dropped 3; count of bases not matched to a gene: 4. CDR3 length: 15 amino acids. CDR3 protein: CASKASGGYTGELFF. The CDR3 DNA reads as TGTGCCAGCAAGGCTAGCGGGGGGTACACCGGGGAGCTGTTTTTT.

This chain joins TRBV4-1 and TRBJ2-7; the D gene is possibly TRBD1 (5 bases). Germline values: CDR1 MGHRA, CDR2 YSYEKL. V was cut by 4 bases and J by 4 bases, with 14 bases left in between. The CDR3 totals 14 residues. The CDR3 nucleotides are TGCGCCAGCAGCCCGCAGGGCTTATCATACGAGCAGTACTTC. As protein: CASSPQGLSYEQYF.

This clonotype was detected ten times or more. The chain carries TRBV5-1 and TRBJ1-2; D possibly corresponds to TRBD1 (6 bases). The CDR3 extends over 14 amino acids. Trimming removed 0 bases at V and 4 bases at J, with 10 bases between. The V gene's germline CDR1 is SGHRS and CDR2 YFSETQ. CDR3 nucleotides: TGCGCCAGCAGCTTGGACAGGGACTTCTATGGCTACACCTTC. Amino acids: CASSLDRDFYGYTF.

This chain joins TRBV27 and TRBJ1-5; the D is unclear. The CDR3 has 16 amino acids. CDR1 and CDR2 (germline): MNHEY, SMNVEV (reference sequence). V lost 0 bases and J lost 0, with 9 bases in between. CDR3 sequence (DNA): TGTGCCAGCAGTTTATCTTTTTGGAGTAGCAATCAGCCCCAGCATTTT. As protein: CASSLSFWSSNQPQHF.